This T cell receptor beta chain was identified during a study of metastatic and nonmetastatic thyroid tumors. Study context: Thyroid patients, malignant and benign, had repertoires compared across blood and tumor or nodule tissue. Study conclusions and caveats: A significant increase in TCR beta diversity was reportedly seen in malignant thyroid tumors relative to benign nodules, in blood and tumor.

In the source study's methods: Clinicopathological groups differed in CDR3, with these differences serving to build a distant-metastasis classifier for papillary thyroid cancer. TCRdb re-processed the PCR reads through MiXCR. V and J calls and clone size were set by TCRdb, not the authors. The sample gives 31,000 or so clones, roughly 30% of which show up once; approximately 28% is in the top ten. In regard to this clone: The antigen is undetermined.

V shed 5 bases and J shed 7 bases, with 11 bases lying between them. The CDR3 is 12 residues long. Germline CDR1 MNHEY, CDR2 SMNVEV (reference sequence). No patient had received any treatment before thyroid surgery. The chain combines TRBV27 with TRBJ1-2; D perhaps matches TRBD1 (5 bases). The clonotype was recovered from a female donor with papillary thyroid cancer or a benign thyroid nodule (not recorded which). Some clones in this sample may be carry-over from other donors' samples. The sequenced sample was blood. The CDR3 DNA follows: TGTGCCAGCAGTAGCGGGGCGGGTGGCTACACCTTC. Its protein is CASSSGAGGYTF.